These T cell receptor beta chains were read from a single sample in a study of blood T cell repertoires in COVID-19. Some clones are missing from TCRdb's copy, which holds only in-frame ones; the method was immunoSEQ multiplex PCR. The sample carries approximately 200,000 clones, 80% to 90% recorded once. The material sequenced was PBMCs or T cells enriched from blood (not recorded which). The origin of the receptors is a middle-aged man who had recovered from COVID-19. Both conserved end residues are part of each CDR3. Fields, in order: CDR3 protein, CDR3 DNA, V gene, D gene, J gene, clone size. The D gene is left open where the match is weak. Not all rows give a size; the values are once, few, many and, for expanded clones, a class.

CASSPGTGGETQYF | TGTGCCAGCAGCCCCGGGACAGGGGGTGAGACCCAGTACTTC | TRBV2 | TRBD1 | TRBJ2-5 | .
CASRFRYDCRWTSVLSTGELFF | . | TRBV12-2 | . | TRBJ2-2 | .
CANQGLAGVNEQFF | TGTGCCAACCAAGGACTAGCGGGAGTGAATGAGCAGTTCTTC | TRBV7-9 | TRBD2 | TRBJ2-1 | .
CASSERTGGDTGELFF | TGTGCCAGCTCGGAAAGGACAGGGGGCGACACCGGGGAGCTGTTTTTT | TRBV18 | TRBD1 | TRBJ2-2 | .
CSASSGAGRNQPQHF | TGCAGTGCTAGTAGCGGGGCAGGTCGCAATCAGCCCCAGCATTTT | TRBV20-1 | . | TRBJ1-5 | .
CASSLGGGISGNTIYF | TGTGCCAGCAGTTTAGGGGGGGGGATTTCTGGAAACACCATATATTTT | TRBV28 | . | TRBJ1-3 | .
CASSLGGHLGAFF | TGTGCCAGCAGCCTAGGGGGACACCTTGGGGCTTTCTTT | TRBV7-2 | . | TRBJ1-1 | .
CASSSLTVGGEVPTNSYNEQFF | TGTGCCAGCAGCTCACTTACCGTGGGGGGAGAGGTACCTACGAATTCCTACAATGAGCAGTTCTTC | TRBV14 | . | TRBJ2-1 | .
CASSLQGLGTGELFF | TGTGCCAGCAGCTTACAGGGGCTGGGCACCGGGGAGCTGTTTTTT | TRBV11-2 | . | TRBJ2-2 | .
CASSPGTETNYGYTF | TGCGCCAGCAGCCCCGGGACAGAAACTAACTATGGCTACACCTTC | TRBV5-1 | TRBD1 | TRBJ1-2 | .
CASSQDRFDLAKAFF | TGCGCCAGCAGCCAAGATAGATTCGATTTAGCAAAGGCTTTCTTT | TRBV4-3 | . | TRBJ1-1 | few
CASSLRGQGALETQYF | TGTGCCAGCAGCTTACGAGGGCAGGGGGCTTTAGAGACCCAGTACTTC | TRBV7-3 | TRBD1 | TRBJ2-5 | .
CASSSSGTSGYNEQFF | TGCGCCAGCAGCTCATCCGGGACTAGCGGCTACAATGAGCAGTTCTTC | TRBV5-1 | TRBD2 | TRBJ2-1 | .
CASSQVGGNSPLHF | TGTGCCAGCAGCCAAGTGGGGGGGAATTCACCCCTCCACTTT | TRBV3-1/TRBV3-2 | . | TRBJ1-6 | once
CASSRGTGGIYEQYF | TGTGCCAGCAGCCGGGGGACAGGTGGGATCTACGAGCAGTACTTC | TRBV7-9 | TRBD1 | TRBJ2-7 | few
CASKSSNQPQHF | TGTGCCAGCAAGAGTAGCAATCAGCCCCAGCATTTT | TRBV28 | . | TRBJ1-5 | .
CASRGRGSGTEAFF | TGCGCCAGCAGAGGTAGGGGGAGTGGTACTGAAGCTTTCTTT | TRBV5-1 | . | TRBJ1-1 | .
CASSPSQGALGYTF | TGTGCCAGCTCACCCTCACAGGGGGCACTGGGCTACACCTTC | TRBV18 | TRBD1 | TRBJ1-2 | .
CASSSGTGSGSPLHF | TGTGCCAGCAGCTCCGGGACAGGGTCGGGATCACCCCTCCACTTT | TRBV9 | TRBD1 | TRBJ1-6 | few
CARGTGHSNQPQHF | TGTGCCAGAGGGACAGGGCATAGCAATCAGCCCCAGCATTTT | TRBV2 | TRBD1 | TRBJ1-5 | .
CASSSRGGYNEQFF | TGTGCCAGCAGTTCCCGAGGCGGCTACAATGAGCAGTTCTTC | TRBV27 | . | TRBJ2-1 | .
CAGAQGSQNTEAFF | TGTGCCGGCGCGCAGGGGTCCCAGAACACTGAAGCTTTCTTT | TRBV6-6 | . | TRBJ1-1 | .
CASSPNRLAGVPRGTKNIQYF | TGTGCCAGCAGTCCCAACCGACTAGCGGGAGTTCCAAGGGGGACCAAAAACATTCAGTACTTC | TRBV28 | TRBD2 | TRBJ2-4 | .
CASSAPRSGSSLPYYEQYF | TGTGCCAGCAGTGCCCCGAGAAGCGGGAGCTCCTTGCCATACTACGAGCAGTACTTC | TRBV27 | TRBD2 | TRBJ2-7 | .
CSASLSPLPNEQFF | TGCAGTGCTAGTCTCTCCCCCCTCCCCAATGAGCAGTTCTTC | TRBV20-1 | . | TRBJ2-1 | .
CASSGTSGSYNEQFF | TGTGCCAGCAGTGGGACTAGCGGCTCCTACAATGAGCAGTTCTTC | TRBV6-4 | TRBD2 | TRBJ2-1 | .
CASIENTNNEQFF | TGTGCCAGTATAGAGAATACCAACAATGAGCAGTTCTTC | TRBV19 | . | TRBJ2-1 | few
CASSRPPQREKLFF | TGTGCCAGTAGTCGACCCCCTCAGCGCGAAAAACTGTTTTTT | TRBV19 | . | TRBJ1-4 | .
CASSSPGQGTYEQYF | TGTGCCAGCAGTTCTCCGGGACAGGGTACCTACGAGCAGTACTTC | TRBV6-5 | TRBD1 | TRBJ2-7 | .
CASSPGQGELFF | TGCGCCAGCAGCCCGGGACAGGGGGAGCTGTTTTTT | TRBV5-1 | TRBD1 | TRBJ2-2 | few
CASSIPQRRGTEAFF | TGTGCCAGCAGTATACCCCAGCGGAGGGGAACTGAAGCTTTCTTT | TRBV28 | . | TRBJ1-1 | .
CASSLRGGDYGYTF | TGTGCCAGCAGCTTGAGGGGGGGAGACTATGGCTACACCTTC | TRBV5-4 | . | TRBJ1-2 | .
CASSLFLDTEAFF | TGTGCCAGCAGTTTATTCTTAGACACTGAAGCTTTCTTT | TRBV6-5 | . | TRBJ1-1 | .
CASSTPLPGQMNTEAFF | TGTGCCAGCAGCACTCCCCTTCCGGGACAGATGAACACTGAAGCTTTCTTT | TRBV7-9 | TRBD1 | TRBJ1-1 | .
CASSFQGAENTEAFF | TGCGCCAGCAGCTTTCAAGGGGCCGAGAACACTGAAGCTTTCTTT | TRBV5-1 | . | TRBJ1-1 | once